The TCR beta chain under discussion was sequenced for a study of T cell responses to AZD1222 COVID-19 vaccine. About the study: Pooled samples include second doses given at about 4 or 12 weeks.

TCRdb's table, derived via immunoSEQ multiplex PCR, lists solely in-frame clones and lacks some. The sample consists of about 180,000 clones, 85% to 90% of them appearing once. To note about this clone: Its specificity is unknown.

Study observations and caveats: There were mostly white British donors and more females than males, and clonal diversity was possibly underestimated. Only a handful of AZD1222 recipients, more than 5 in all, had baseline seropositivity. The peak T cell response came first, and repertoires were sampled only after it.

The CDR3 contains 13 residues. With 1 base clipped from V and 8 bases from J, the junction kept 2 bases outside the gene matches. The germline V gene has CDR1 SEHNR and CDR2 FQNEAQ (reference sequence). The chain joins TRBV7-9 to TRBJ1-2; TRBD1 matches at 9 bases. This specimen was peripheral blood, taken on day 0 of AZD1222 vaccination. The source of this sequence is an adult in good health. Here the CDR3 DNA reads TGTGCCAGCAGCTTAGAGACAGGGGGAGGCTACACCTTC. It translates to CASSLETGGGYTF.